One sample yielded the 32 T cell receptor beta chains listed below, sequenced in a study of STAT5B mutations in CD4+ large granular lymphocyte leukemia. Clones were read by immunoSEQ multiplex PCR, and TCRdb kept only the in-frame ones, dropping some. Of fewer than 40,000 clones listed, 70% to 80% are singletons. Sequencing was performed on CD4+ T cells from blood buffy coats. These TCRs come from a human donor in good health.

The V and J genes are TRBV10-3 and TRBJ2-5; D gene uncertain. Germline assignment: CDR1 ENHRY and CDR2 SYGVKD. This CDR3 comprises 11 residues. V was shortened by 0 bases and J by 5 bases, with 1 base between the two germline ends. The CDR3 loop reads CAISESETQYF. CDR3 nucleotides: TGTGCCATCAGTGAGTCCGAGACCCAGTACTTC.

The DNA of the CDR3 is TGTGCCAGCAGCGTAGTTGGCGGGGGGGGCACAGATACGCAGTATTTT. Translation gives CASSVVGGGGTDTQYF. This chain connects TRBV9 to TRBJ2-3; TRBD2 aligns across 9 bases. CDR1 is SGDLS, CDR2 YYNGEE, per germline. The CDR3 runs 16 residues. V lost 0 bases to trimming and J lost 1 base; unmatched junction nucleotides: 3.

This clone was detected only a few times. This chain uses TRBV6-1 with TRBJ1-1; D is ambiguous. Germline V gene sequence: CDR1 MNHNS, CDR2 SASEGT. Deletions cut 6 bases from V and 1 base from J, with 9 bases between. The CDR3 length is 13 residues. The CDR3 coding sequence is TGTGCCAGCAGAGTAGGTGGGAACACTGAAGCTTTCTTT. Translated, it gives CASRVGGNTEAFF.

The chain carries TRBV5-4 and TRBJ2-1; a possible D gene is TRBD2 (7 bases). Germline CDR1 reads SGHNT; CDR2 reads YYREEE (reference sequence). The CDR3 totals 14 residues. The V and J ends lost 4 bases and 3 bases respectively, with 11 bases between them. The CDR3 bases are TGTGCCAGCAGCACGGGGGGCCTCTACAATGAGCAGTTCTTC. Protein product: CASSTGGLYNEQFF.

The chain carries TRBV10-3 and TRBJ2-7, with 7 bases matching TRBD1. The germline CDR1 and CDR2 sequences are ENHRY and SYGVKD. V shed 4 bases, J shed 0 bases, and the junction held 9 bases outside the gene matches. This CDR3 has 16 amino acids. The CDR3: CAISGIEGTASYEQYF. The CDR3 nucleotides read TGTGCCATCAGTGGAATCGAAGGGACAGCCTCCTACGAGCAGTACTTC.

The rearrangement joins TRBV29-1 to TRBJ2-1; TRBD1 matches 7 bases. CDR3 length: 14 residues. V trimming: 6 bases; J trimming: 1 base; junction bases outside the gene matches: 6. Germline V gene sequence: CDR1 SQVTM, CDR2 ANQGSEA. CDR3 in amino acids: CSVQTQGSYNEQFF. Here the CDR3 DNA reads TGCAGCGTACAGACACAGGGGTCCTACAATGAGCAGTTCTTC.

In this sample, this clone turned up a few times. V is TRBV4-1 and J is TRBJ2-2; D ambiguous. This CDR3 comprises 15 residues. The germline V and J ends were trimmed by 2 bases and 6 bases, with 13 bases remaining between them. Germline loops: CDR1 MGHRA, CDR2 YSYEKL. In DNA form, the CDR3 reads TGCGCCAGCAGCCAATCGGATAACGGGCCCGGGGAGCTGTTTTTT. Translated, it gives CASSQSDNGPGELFF.

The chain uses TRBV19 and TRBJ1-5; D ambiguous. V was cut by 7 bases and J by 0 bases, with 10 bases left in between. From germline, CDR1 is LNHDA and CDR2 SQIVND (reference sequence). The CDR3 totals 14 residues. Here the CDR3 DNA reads TGTGCCAGTAATGGTGTTGGTAGCAATCAGCCCCAGCATTTT. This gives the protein CASNGVGSNQPQHF.

The CDR3 region is CAIQTTQTAGGTEAFF. The CDR3 DNA sequence: TGTGCCATTCAAACGACACAGACAGCCGGAGGAACTGAAGCTTTCTTT. This chain uses TRBV10-3 with TRBJ1-1, with D possibly being TRBD1 (5 bases). V was shortened by 9 bases and J by 5 bases, with 25 bases between the two germline ends. The CDR3 totals 16 residues. CDR1 ENHRY and CDR2 SYGVKD come from the germline V gene.

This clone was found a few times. The CDR3 is CASSPPQEMNTEAFF. The CDR3 bases are TGCGCCAGCAGCCCCCCACAGGAGATGAACACTGAAGCTTTCTTT. The chain uses TRBV5-1 and TRBJ1-1, with D tentatively TRBD1 (5 bases). Germline values: CDR1 SGHRS, CDR2 YFSETQ. V lost 4 bases to trimming and J lost 0 bases, with 13 bases between them. The CDR3 spans 15 residues.

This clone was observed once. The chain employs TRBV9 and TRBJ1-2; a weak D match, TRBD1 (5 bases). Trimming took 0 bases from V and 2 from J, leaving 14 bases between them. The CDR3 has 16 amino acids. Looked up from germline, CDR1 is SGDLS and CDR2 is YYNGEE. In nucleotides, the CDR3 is TGTGCCAGCAGCGTAGATGGGGGAGCTTTAAACTATGGCTACACCTTC. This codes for CASSVDGGALNYGYTF.

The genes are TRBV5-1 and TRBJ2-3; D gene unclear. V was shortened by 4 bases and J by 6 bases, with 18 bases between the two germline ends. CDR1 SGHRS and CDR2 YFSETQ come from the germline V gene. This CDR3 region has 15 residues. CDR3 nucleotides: TGCGCCAGCAGCCCGGATGCAGCCGCCACCGATACGCAGTATTTT. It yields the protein CASSPDAAATDTQYF.

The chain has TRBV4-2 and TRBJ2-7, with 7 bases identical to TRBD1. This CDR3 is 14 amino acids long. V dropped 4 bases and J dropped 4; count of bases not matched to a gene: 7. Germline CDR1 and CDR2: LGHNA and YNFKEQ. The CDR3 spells CASSRTGGEYEQYF. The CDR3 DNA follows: TGTGCCAGCAGCCGGACAGGTGGCGAGTACGAGCAGTACTTC.

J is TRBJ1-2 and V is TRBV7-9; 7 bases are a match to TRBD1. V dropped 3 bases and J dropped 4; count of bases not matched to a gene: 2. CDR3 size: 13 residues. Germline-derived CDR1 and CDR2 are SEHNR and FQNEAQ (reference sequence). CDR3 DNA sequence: TGTGCCAGCAGCTTGGAGGGGGCCTATGGCTACACCTTC. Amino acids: CASSLEGAYGYTF.

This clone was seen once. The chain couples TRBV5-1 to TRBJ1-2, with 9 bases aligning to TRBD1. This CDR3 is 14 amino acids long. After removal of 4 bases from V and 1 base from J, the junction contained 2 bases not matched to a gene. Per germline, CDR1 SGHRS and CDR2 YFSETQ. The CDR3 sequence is CASSTDRGNYGYTF. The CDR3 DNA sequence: TGCGCCAGCAGCACGGACAGGGGTAACTATGGCTACACCTTC.

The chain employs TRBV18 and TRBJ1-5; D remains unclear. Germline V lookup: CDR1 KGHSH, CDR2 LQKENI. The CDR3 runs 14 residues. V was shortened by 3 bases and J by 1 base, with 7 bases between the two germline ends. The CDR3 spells CASSPGRSNQPQHF. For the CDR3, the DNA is TGTGCCAGCTCACCGGGGAGGAGCAATCAGCCCCAGCATTTT.

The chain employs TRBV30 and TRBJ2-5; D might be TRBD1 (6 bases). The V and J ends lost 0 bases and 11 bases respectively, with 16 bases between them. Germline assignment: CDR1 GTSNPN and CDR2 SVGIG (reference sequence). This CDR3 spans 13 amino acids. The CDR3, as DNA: TGTGCCTGGAGTGTACAGGGCACCCCAGAGCAGTACTTC. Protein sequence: CAWSVQGTPEQYF.

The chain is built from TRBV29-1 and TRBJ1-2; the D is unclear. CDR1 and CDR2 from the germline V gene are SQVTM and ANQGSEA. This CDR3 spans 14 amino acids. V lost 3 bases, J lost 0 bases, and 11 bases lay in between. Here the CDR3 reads CSVENRAANYGYTF. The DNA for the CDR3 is TGCAGCGTTGAGAATAGGGCAGCTAACTATGGCTACACCTTC.

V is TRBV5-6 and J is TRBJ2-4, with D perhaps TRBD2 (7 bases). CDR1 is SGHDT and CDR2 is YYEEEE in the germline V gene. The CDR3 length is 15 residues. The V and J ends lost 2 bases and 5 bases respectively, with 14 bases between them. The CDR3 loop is CASSFRGAGENIQYF. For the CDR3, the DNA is TGTGCCAGCAGCTTTCGGGGGGCCGGCGAAAACATTCAGTACTTC.

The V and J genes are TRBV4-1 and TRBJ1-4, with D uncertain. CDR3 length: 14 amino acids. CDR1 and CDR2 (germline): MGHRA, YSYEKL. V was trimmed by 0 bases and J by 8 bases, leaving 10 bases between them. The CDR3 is CASSQDGRWEKLFF. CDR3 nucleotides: TGCGCCAGCAGCCAAGACGGGCGCTGGGAAAAACTGTTTTTT.

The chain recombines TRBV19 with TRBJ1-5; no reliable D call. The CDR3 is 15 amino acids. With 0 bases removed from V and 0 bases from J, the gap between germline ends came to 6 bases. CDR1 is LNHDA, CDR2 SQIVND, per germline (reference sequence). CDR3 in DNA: TGTGCCAGTAGTATAGATGGGGATAGCAATCAGCCCCAGCATTTT. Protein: CASSIDGDSNQPQHF.

DNA of the CDR3: TGTGCCAGTACCTCAGGAGGGAGCTCCTATAATTCACCCCTCCACTTT. Protein: CASTSGGSSYNSPLHF. The chain combines TRBV19 with TRBJ1-6; no clear D gene. CDR1 is LNHDA and CDR2 is SQIVND in the germline V gene (reference sequence). The V end lost 7 bases, the J end lost 0 bases, and 13 bases lay between the germline ends. The CDR3 totals 16 residues.

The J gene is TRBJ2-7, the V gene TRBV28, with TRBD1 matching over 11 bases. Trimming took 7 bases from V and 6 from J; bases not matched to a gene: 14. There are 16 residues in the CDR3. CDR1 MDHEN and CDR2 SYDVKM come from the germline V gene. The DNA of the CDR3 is TGTGCCAGCACCTACCTCCTGGGGACAGGGGGACCCGAGCAGTACTTC. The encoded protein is CASTYLLGTGGPEQYF.

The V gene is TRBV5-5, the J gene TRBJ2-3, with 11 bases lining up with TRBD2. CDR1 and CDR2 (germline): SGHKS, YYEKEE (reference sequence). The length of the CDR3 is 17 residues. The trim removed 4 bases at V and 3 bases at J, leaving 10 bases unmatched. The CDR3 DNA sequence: TGTGCCAGCAGCCGACAACAGTGGACTAGCGGGACAGATACGCAGTATTTT. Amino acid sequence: CASSRQQWTSGTDTQYF. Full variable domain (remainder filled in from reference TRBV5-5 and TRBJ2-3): DAGVTQSPTHLIKTRGQQVTLRCSPISGHKSVSWYQQVLGQGPQFIFQYYEKEERGRGNFPDRFSARQFPNYSSELNVNALLLGDSALYLCASSRQQWTSGTDTQYFGPGTRLTVL.

CDR3 sequence (DNA): TGTGCCAGTAGCAAGATTAGCGGGGTTGCTGAGCAGTTCTTC. Its translation is CASSKISGVAEQFF. The rearrangement uses TRBV19 and TRBJ2-1; 8 bases fit TRBD2. CDR3 length: 14 amino acids. Germline loops: CDR1 LNHDA, CDR2 SQIVND (reference sequence). V lost 6 bases, J lost 9 bases, and 10 bases stayed unmatched.

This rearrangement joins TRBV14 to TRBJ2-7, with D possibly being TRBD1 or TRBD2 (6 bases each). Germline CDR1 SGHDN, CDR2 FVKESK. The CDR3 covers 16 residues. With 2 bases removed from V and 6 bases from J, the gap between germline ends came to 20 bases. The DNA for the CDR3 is TGTGCCAGCAGCCAAAATAGGGGGGTTCGTAAAAGCGAGCAGTACTTC. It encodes CASSQNRGVRKSEQYF.

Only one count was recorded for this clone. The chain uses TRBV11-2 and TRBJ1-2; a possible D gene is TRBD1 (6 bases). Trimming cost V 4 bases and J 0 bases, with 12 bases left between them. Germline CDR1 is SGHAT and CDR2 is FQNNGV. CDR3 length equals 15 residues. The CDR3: CASSSPRQANYGYTF. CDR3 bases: TGTGCCAGCAGCTCACCTCGACAGGCTAACTATGGCTACACCTTC.

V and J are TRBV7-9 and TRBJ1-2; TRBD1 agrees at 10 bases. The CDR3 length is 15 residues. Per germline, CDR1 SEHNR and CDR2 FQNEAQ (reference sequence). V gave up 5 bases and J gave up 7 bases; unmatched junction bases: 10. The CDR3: CASSRGSGTGVGYTF. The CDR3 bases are TGTGCCAGCAGCCGCGGGTCCGGGACAGGGGTTGGCTACACCTTC.

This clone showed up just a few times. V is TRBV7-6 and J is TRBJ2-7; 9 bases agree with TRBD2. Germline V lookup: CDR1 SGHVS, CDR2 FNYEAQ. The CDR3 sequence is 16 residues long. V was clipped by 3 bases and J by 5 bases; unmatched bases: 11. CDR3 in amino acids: CASSLTSLAGFHEQYF. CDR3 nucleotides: TGTGCCAGCAGCTTGACGAGCCTAGCGGGGTTCCACGAGCAGTACTTC.

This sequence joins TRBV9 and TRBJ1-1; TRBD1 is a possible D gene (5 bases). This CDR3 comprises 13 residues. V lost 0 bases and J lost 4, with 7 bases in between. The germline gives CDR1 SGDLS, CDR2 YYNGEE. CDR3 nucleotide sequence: TGTGCCAGCAGCGTAGTAGGGACCACTGAAGCTTTCTTT. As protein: CASSVVGTTEAFF.

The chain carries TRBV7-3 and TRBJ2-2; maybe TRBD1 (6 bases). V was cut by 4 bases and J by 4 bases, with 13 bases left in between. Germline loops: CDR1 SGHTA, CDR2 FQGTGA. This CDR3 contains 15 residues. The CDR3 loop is CASSSQGLLTGELFF. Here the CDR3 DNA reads TGTGCCAGCAGCTCACAGGGTTTGCTCACCGGGGAGCTGTTTTTT.

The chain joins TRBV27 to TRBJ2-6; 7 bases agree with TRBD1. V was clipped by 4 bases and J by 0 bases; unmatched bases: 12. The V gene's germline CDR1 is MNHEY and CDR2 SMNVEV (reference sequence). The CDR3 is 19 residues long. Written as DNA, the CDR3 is TGTGCCAGCAGTTCCACGACAGGGTTGGGGGCCTCTGGGGCCAACGTCCTGACTTTC. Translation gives CASSSTTGLGASGANVLTF.